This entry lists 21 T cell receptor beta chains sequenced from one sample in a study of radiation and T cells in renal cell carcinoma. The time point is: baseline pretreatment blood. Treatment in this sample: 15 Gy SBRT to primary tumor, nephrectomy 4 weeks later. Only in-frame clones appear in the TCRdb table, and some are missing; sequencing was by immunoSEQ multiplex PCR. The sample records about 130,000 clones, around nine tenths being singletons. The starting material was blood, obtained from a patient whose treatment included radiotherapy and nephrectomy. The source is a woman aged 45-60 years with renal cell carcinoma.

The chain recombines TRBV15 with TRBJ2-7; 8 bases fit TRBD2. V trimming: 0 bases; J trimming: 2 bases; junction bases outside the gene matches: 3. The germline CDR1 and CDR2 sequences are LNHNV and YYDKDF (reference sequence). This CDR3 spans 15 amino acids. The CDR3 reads CATSRELAGTYEQYF. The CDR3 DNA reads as TGTGCCACCAGCAGAGAGTTAGCGGGGACCTACGAGCAGTACTTC.

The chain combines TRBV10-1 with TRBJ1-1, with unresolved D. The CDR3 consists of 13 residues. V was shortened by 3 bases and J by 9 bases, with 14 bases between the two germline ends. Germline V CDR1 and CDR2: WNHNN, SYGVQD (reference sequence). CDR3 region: CASSETDLGKAFF. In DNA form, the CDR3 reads TGCGCCAGCAGTGAAACGGATTTGGGGAAAGCTTTCTTT.

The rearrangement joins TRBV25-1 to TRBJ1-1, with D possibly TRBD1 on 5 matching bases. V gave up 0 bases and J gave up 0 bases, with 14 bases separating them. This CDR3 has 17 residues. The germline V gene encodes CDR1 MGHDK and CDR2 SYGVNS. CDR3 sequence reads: CASSEYRVRGLNTEAFF. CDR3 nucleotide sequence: TGTGCCAGCAGTGAATATCGGGTTAGGGGACTGAACACTGAAGCTTTCTTT.

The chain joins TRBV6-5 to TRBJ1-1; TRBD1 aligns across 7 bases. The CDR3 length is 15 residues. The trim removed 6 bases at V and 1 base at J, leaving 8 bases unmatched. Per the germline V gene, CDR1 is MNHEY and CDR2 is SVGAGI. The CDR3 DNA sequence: TGTGCCAGCAGAGGGCAGGGGGGCGCGAACACTGAAGCTTTCTTT. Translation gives CASRGQGGANTEAFF.

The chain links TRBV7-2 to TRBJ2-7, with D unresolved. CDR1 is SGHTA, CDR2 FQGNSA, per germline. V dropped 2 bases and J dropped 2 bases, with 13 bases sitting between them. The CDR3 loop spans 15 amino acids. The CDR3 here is CASSLSPIAPYEQYF. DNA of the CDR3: TGTGCCAGCAGCTTATCCCCTATCGCTCCCTACGAGCAGTACTTC.

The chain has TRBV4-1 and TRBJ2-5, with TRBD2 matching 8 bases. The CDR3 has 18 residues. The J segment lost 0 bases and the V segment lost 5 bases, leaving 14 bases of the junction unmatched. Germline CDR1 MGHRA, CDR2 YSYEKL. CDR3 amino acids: CASSRRRIAGLYQETQYF. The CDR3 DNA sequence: TGCGCCAGCAGCAGGCGTAGGATAGCGGGGTTGTACCAAGAGACCCAGTACTTC.

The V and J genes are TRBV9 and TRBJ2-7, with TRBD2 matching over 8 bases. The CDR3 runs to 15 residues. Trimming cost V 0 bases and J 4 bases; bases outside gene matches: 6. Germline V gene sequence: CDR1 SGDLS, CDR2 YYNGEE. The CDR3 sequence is CASSVGAGGEYEQYF. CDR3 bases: TGTGCCAGCAGCGTAGGGGCGGGGGGCGAGTACGAGCAGTACTTC.

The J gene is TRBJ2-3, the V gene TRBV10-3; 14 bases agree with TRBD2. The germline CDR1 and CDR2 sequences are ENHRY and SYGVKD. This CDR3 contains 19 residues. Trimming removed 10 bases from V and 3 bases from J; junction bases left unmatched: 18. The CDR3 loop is CATEPSLVGLAGGTDTQYF. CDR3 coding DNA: TGTGCCACCGAGCCCAGCCTTGTAGGACTAGCGGGGGGAACAGATACGCAGTATTTT.

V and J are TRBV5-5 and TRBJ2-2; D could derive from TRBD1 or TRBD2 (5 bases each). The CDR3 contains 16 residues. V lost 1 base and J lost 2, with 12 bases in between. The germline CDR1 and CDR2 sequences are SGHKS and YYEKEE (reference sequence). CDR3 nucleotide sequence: TGTGCCAGCAGCTTGATGAGGGACGTTAACACCGGGGAGCTGTTTTTT. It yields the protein CASSLMRDVNTGELFF. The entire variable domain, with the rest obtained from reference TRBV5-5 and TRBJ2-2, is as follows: DAGVTQSPTHLIKTRGQQVTLRCSPISGHKSVSWYQQVLGQGPQFIFQYYEKEERGRGNFPDRFSARQFPNYSSELNVNALLLGDSALYLCASSLMRDVNTGELFFGEGSRLTVL.

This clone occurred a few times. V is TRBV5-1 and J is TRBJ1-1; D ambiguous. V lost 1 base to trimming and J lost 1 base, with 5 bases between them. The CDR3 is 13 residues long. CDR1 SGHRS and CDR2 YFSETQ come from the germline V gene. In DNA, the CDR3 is TGCGCCAGCAGCTTGAGGAGGAACACTGAAGCTTTCTTT. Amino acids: CASSLRRNTEAFF. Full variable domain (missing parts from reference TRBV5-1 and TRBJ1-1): KAGVTQTPRYLIKTRGQQVTLSCSPISGHRSVSWYQQTPGQGLQFLFEYFSETQRNKGNFPGRFSGRQFSNSRSEMNVSTLELGDSALYLCASSLRRNTEAFFGQGTRLTVV.

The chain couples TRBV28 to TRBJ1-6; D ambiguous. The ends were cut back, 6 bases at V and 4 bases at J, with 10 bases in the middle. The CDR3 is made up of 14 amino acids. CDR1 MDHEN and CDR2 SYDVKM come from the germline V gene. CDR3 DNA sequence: TGTGCCAGCAGGCCCCCGGGGTATAATTCACCCCTCCACTTT. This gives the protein CASRPPGYNSPLHF.

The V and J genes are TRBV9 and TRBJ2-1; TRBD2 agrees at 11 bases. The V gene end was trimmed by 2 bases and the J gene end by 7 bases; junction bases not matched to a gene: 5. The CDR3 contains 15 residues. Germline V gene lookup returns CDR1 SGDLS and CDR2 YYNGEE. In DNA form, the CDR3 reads TGTGCCAGCAGCGTGACTAGCGGGGCCCAAAATGAGCAGTTCTTC. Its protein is CASSVTSGAQNEQFF.

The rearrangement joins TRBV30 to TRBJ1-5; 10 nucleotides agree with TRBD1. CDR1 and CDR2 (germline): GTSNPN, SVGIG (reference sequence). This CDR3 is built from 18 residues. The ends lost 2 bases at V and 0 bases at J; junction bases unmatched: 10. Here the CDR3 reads CAWSRPGQGIGSNQPQHF. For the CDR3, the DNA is TGTGCCTGGAGTCGACCGGGACAGGGGATCGGTAGCAATCAGCCCCAGCATTTT.

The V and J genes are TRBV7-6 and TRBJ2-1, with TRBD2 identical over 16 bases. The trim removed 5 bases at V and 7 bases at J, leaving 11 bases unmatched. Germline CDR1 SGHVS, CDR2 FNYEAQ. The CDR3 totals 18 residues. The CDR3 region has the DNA TGTGCCAGCAGCCGACAGTCGGGACTAGCGGGGGGGAGGAATGAGCAGTTCTTC. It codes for CASSRQSGLAGGRNEQFF.

The CDR3, as DNA: TGTGCCAGTAGTTCAAGGGGTGTATACTATGGCTACACCTTC. Translation gives CASSSRGVYYGYTF. This sequence joins TRBV19 and TRBJ1-2; D is perhaps TRBD1 (5 bases). Germline V gene data show CDR1 as LNHDA and CDR2 as SQIVND (reference sequence). The CDR3 loop spans 14 amino acids. Between the trimmed V and J ends, which lost 5 bases and 3 bases, there was a span of 13 bases. The entire variable domain, with the rest obtained from reference TRBV19 and TRBJ1-2, is as follows: DGGITQSPKYLFRKEGQNVTLSCEQNLNHDAMYWYRQDPGQGLRLIYYSQIVNDFQKGDIAEGYSVSREKKESFPLTVTSAQKNPTAFYLCASSSRGVYYGYTFGSGTRLTVV.

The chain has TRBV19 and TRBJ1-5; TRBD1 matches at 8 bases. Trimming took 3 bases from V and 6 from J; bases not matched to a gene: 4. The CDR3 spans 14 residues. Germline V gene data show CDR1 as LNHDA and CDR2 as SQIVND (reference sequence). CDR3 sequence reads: CASSIVQGAQPQHF. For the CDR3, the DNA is TGTGCCAGTAGTATCGTGCAGGGGGCTCAGCCCCAGCATTTT.

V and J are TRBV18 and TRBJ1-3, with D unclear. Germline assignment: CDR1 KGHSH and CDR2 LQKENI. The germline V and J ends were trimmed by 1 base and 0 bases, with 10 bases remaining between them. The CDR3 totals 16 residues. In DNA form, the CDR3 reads TGTGCCAGCTCACCACGGAAAGATGACTCTGGAAACACCATATATTTT. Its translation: CASSPRKDDSGNTIYF.

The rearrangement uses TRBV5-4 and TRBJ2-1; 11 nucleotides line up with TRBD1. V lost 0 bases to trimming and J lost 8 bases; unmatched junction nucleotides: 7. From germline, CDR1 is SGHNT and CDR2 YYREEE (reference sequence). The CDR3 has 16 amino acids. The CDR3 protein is CASSLGRDRGNDEQFF. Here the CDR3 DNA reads TGTGCCAGCAGCTTGGGACGGGACAGGGGGAACGATGAGCAGTTCTTC.

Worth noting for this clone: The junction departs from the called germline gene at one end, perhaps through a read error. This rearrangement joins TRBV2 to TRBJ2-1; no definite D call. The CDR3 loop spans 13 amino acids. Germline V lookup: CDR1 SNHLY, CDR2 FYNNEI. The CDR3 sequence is CASTETPRVGEVF. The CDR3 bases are TGTGCCAGCACCGAAACGCCTAGGGTGGGTGAGGTCTTC.

The CDR3 bases are TGTGCCAGCAGCCCAAACGGGGGGATCGATGAGCAGTTCTTC. This codes for CASSPNGGIDEQFF. The chain uses TRBV7-6 and TRBJ2-1; 7 bases agree with TRBD2. Looked up from germline, CDR1 is SGHVS and CDR2 is FNYEAQ. V shed 5 bases and J 8 bases; nucleotides not matched to a gene: 9. The CDR3 is 14 residues long.

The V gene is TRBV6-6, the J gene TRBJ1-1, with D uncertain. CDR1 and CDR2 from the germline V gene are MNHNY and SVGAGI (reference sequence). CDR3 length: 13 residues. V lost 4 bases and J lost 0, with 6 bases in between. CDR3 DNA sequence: TGTGCCAGCAGTTTGGACCTGAACACTGAAGCTTTCTTT. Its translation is CASSLDLNTEAFF.